This TCR beta chain was recorded in a study of identical twins. Looked up from germline, CDR1 is DFQATT and CDR2 is SNEGSKA (reference sequence). The CDR3 consists of 15 residues. The V end was cut by 2 bases, the J end by 4 bases, with 17 bases between. About this clonotype: The antigen remains unidentified.

MiXCR was run by TCRdb on the 5' RACE reads, yielding one entry per CDR3 protein. The sample lists 1.5 million to 2 million distinct CDR3 sequences; under 35% were seen once. General study points: Beta clonotypes that were abundant in cord blood contained fewer insertions, a pattern absent from memory repertoires.

Sequencing input: cord blood. The TCR sequence derives from a newborn girl in good health. This rearrangement joins TRBV20-1 to TRBJ1-2; D unresolved. The CDR3 protein is CSARPARGKGYGYTF. CDR3 sequence (DNA): TGCAGTGCTAGACCTGCTCGGGGAAAGGGCTATGGCTACACCTTC.